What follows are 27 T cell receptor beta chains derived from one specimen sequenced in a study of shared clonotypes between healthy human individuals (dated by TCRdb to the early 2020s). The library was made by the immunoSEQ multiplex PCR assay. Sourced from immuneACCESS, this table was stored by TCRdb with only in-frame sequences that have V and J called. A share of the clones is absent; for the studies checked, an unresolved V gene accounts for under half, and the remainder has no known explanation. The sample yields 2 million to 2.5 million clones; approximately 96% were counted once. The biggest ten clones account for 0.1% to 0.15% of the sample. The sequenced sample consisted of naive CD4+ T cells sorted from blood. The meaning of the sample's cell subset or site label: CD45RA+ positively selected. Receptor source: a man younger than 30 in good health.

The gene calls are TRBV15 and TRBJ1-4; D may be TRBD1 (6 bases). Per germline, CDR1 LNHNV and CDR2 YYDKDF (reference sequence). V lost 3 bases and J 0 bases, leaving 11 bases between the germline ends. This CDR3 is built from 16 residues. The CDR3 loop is CATSRDSFATNEKLFF. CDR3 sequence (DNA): TGTGCCACCAGCAGGGACAGCTTTGCAACTAATGAAAAACTGTTTTTT.

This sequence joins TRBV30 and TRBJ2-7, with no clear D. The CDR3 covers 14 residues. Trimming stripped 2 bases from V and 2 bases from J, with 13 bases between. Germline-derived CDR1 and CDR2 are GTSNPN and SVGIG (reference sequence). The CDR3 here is CAWSRLVGTYEQYF. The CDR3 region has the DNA TGTGCCTGGAGTCGGCTAGTTGGGACCTACGAGCAGTACTTC. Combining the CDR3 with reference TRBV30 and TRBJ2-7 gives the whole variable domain SQTIHQWPATLVQPVGSPLSLECTVEGTSNPNLYWYRQAAGRGLQLLFYSVGIGQISSEVPQNLSASRPQDRQFILSSKKLLLSDSGFYLCAWSRLVGTYEQYFGPGTRLTVT.

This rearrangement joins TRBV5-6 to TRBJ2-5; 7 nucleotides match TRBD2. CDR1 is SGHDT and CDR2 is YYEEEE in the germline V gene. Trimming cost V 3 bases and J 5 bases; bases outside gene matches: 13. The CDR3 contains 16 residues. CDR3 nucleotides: TGTGCCAGCAGCTCCTACCGAATGAAGGGAGGGGAGACCCAGTACTTC. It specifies CASSSYRMKGGETQYF.

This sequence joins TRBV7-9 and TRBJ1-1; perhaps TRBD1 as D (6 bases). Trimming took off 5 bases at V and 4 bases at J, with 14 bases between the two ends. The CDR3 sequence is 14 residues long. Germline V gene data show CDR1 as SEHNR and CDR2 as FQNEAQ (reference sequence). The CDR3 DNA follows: TGTGCCAGCAGCCATACAGGGCTGCTCACTGAAGCTTTCTTT. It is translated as CASSHTGLLTEAFF.

CDR3 in amino acids: CASRYTGQGLGTEAFF. The DNA of the CDR3 is TGTGCCAGCAGGTACACAGGACAGGGGCTCGGCACTGAAGCTTTCTTT. The J gene is TRBJ1-1, the V gene TRBV6-5, with 9 positions matching TRBD1. Germline V gene sequence: CDR1 MNHEY, CDR2 SVGAGI. This CDR3 is built from 16 residues. V was clipped by 6 bases and J by 4 bases; unmatched bases: 12.

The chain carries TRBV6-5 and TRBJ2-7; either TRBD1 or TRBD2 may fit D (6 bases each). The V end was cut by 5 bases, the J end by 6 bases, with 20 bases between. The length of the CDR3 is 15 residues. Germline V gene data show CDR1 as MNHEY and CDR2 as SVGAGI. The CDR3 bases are TGTGCCAGCAGTCGGGATTGGACGGGGGCGGGCGAGCAGTACTTC. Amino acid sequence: CASSRDWTGAGEQYF.

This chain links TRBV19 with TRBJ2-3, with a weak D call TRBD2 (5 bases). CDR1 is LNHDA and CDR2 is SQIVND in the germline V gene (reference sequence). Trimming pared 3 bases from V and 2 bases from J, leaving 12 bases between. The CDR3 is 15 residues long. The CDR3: CASSIYRGDTDTQYF. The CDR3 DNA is TGTGCCAGTAGTATTTATCGGGGAGACACAGATACGCAGTATTTT.

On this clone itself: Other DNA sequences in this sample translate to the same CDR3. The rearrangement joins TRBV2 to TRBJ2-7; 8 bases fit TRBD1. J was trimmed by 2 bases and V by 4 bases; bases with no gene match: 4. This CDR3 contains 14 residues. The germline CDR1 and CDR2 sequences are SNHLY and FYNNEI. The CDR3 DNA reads TGTGCCAGCAGTGTAGAGACAGGGGCCTACGAGCAGTACTTC. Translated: CASSVETGAYEQYF.

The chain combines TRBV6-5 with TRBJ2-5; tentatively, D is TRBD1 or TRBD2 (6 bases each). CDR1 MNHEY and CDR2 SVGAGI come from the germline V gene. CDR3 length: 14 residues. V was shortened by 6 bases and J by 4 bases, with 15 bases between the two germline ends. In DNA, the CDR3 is TGTGCCAGCAGCCCCCTAGGGGGGCGAGAGACCCAGTACTTC. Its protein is CASSPLGGRETQYF.

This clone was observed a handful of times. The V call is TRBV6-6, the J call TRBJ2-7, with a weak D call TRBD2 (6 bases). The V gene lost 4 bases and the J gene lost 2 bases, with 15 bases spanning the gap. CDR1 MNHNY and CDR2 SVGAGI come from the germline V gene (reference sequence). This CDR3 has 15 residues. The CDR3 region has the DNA TGTGCCAGCAGTTCGGCCCAGCGGGTAACCTACGAGCAGTACTTC. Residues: CASSSAQRVTYEQYF.

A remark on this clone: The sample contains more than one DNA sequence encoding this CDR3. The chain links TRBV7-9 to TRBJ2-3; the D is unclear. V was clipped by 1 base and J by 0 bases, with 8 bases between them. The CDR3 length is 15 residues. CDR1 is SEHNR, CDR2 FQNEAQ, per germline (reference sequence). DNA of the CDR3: TGTGCCAGCAGCTTAGACAGACCTAGCACAGATACGCAGTATTTT. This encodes CASSLDRPSTDTQYF.

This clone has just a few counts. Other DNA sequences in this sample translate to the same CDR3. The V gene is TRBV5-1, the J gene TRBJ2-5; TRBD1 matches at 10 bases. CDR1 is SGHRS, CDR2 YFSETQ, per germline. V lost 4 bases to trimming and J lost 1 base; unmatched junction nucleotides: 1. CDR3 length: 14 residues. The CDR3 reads CASSRDRGQETQYF. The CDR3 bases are TGCGCCAGCAGCCGGGACAGGGGCCAAGAGACCCAGTACTTC.

CDR3 in DNA: TGTGCCAGCAGTGTGGCCGGGGGGCTAGCGGGAGATACCTACAATGAGCAGTTCTTC. It translates to CASSVAGGLAGDTYNEQFF. The V and J genes are TRBV6-1 and TRBJ2-1, with 10 positions matching TRBD2. The CDR3 has 19 residues. V lost 4 bases, J lost 2 bases, and 14 bases stayed unmatched. Germline V CDR1 and CDR2: MNHNS, SASEGT.

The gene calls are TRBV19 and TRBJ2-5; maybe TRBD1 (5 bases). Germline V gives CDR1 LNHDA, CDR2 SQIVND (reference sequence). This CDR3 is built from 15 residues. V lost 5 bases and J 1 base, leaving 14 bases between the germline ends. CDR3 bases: TGTGCCAGTAGTTCAGGCGGTGGGGCCCAAGAGACCCAGTACTTC. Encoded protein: CASSSGGGAQETQYF.

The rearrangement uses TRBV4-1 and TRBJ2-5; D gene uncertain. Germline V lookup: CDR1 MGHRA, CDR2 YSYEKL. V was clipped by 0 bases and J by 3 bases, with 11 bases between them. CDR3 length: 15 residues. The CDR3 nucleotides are TGCGCCAGCAGCCAAGATCGAGGTACGAAAGAGACCCAGTACTTC. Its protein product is CASSQDRGTKETQYF.

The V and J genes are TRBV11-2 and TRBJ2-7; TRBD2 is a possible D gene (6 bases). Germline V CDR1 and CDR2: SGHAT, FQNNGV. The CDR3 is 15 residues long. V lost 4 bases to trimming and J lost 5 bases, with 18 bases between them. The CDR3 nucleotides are TGTGCCAGCAGCTCACCGGGACGGCGGGGCCACGAGCAGTACTTC. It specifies CASSSPGRRGHEQYF.

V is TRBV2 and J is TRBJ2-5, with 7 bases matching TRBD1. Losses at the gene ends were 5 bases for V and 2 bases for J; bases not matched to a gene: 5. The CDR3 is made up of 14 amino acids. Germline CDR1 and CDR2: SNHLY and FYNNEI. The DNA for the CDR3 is TGTGCCAGCAGTTTGACAGGGTTTCAAGAGACCCAGTACTTC. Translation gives CASSLTGFQETQYF.

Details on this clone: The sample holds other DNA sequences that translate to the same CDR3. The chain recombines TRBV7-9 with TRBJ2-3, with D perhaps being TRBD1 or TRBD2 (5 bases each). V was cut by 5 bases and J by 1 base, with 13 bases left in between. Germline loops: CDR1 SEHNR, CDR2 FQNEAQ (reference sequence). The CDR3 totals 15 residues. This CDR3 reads CASSPRQGRTDTQYF. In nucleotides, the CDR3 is TGTGCCAGCAGCCCCCGTCAGGGACGCACAGATACGCAGTATTTT.

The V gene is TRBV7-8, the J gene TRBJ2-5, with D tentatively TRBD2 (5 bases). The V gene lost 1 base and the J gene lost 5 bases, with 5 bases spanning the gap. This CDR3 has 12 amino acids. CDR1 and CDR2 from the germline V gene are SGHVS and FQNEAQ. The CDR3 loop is CASSLGRETQYF. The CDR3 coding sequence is TGTGCCAGCAGCTTAGGGAGGGAGACCCAGTACTTC.

CDR3 protein: CASSPPTSGYEQYF. The CDR3, as DNA: TGTGCCAGCTCACCACCGACTAGCGGCTACGAGCAGTACTTC. The V gene is TRBV18, the J gene TRBJ2-7; TRBD2 matches at 9 bases. The CDR3 spans 14 residues. The J segment lost 3 bases and the V segment lost 0 bases, leaving 0 bases of the junction unmatched. CDR1 is KGHSH and CDR2 is LQKENI in the germline V gene.

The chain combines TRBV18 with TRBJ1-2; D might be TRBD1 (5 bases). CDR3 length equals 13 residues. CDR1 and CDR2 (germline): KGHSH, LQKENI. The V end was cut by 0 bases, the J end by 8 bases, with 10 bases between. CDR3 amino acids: CASSPPQGKGYTF. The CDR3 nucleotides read TGTGCCAGCTCACCACCCCAGGGAAAAGGCTACACCTTC.

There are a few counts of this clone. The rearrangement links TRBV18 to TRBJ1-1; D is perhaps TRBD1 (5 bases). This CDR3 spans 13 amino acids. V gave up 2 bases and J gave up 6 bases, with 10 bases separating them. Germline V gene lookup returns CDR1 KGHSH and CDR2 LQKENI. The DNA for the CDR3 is TGTGCCAGCTCACCAGGGGAGGGGCCTGAAGCTTTCTTT. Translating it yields CASSPGEGPEAFF. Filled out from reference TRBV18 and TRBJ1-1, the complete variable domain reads NAGVMQNPRHLVRRRGQEARLRCSPMKGHSHVYWYRQLPEEGLKFMVYLQKENIIDESGMPKERFSAEFPKEGPSILRIQQVVRGDSAAYFCASSPGEGPEAFFGQGTRLTVV.

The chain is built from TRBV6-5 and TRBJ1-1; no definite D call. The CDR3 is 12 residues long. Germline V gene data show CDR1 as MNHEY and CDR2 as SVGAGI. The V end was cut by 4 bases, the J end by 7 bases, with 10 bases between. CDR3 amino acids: CASSSPVGEAFF. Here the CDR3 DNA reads TGTGCCAGCAGTTCCCCGGTGGGTGAAGCTTTCTTT.

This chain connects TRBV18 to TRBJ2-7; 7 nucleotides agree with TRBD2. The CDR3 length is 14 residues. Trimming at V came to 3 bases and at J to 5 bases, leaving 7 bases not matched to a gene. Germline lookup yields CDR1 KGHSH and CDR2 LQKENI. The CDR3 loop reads CASSPRTRIHEQYF. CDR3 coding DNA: TGTGCCAGCTCACCGCGGACTAGAATCCACGAGCAGTACTTC.

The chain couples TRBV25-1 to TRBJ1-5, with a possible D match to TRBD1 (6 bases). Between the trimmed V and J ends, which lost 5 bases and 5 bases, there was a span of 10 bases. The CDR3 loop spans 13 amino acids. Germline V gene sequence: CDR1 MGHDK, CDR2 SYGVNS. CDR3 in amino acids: CASSYRVDQPQHF. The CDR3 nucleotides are TGTGCCAGCAGTTACAGGGTTGATCAGCCCCAGCATTTT.

CDR3 protein: CASSLTGVGEQYF. The CDR3 coding sequence is TGTGCCAGCAGCTTGACAGGGGTAGGCGAGCAGTACTTC. The rearrangement joins TRBV5-6 to TRBJ2-7; 7 nucleotides match TRBD1. The J segment lost 6 bases and the V segment lost 1 base, leaving 4 bases of the junction unmatched. This CDR3 spans 13 amino acids. The V gene's germline CDR1 is SGHDT and CDR2 YYEEEE.

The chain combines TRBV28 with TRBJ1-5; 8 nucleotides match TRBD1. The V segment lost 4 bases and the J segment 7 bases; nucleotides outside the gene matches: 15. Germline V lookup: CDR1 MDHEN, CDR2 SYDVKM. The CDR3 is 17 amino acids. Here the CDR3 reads CASSSLWTGSMDQPQHF. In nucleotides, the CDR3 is TGTGCCAGCAGTTCCTTATGGACAGGGAGCATGGACCAGCCCCAGCATTTT.